One T cell receptor (beta chain) is described in this entry. The antigen is unknown. TCRdb itself ran the RT-PCR reads through MiXCR, one entry per CDR3 protein. The sample gives roughly 160,000 distinct CDR3 sequences, around 10% of which show up once; under 40% is in the top ten. The data were obtained in a study of response to subunit inactivated influenza vaccine. Regarding the study as a whole: Seasonal influenza vaccination, on each occasion, was suggested by the authors to recruit few new T cells.

The ends lost 4 bases at V and 7 bases at J; junction bases unmatched: 8. The CDR3 spans 15 residues. The sequence was collected from a man between 50 and 75 years old who received an inactivated influenza vaccine. The sequences come from CD8+ T cells sorted from PBMCs, collected less than 30 months after vaccination. The genes are TRBV12-3 or TRBV12-4 and TRBJ2-2, with 8 bases fitting TRBD1. CDR3 sequence: CASSSGTGLYGELFF. CDR3 in DNA: TGTGCCAGCAGTTCCGGGACAGGTCTATACGGGGAGCTGTTTTTT.